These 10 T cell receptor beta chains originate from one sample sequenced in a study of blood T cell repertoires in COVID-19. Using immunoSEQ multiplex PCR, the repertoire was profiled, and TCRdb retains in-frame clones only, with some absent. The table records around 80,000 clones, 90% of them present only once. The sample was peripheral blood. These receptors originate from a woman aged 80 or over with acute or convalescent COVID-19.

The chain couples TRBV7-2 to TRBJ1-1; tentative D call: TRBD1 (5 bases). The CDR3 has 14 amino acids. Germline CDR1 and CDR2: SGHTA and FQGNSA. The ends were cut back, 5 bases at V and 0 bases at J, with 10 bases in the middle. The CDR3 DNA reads TGTGCCAGCAGCGTGGGACTGATGAACACTGAAGCTTTCTTT. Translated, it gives CASSVGLMNTEAFF.

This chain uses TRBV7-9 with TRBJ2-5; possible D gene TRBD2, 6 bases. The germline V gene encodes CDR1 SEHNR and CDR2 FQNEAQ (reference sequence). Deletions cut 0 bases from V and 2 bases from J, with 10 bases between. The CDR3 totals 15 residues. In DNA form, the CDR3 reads TGTGCCAGCAGCTTAGCGTTAGCGGAACAAGAGACCCAGTACTTC. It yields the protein CASSLALAEQETQYF.

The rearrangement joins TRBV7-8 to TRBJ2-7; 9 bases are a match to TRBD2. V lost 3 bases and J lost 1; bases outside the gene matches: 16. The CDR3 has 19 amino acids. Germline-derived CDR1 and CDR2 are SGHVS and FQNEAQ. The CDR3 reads CASSFETMSGGRSSYEQYF. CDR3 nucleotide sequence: TGTGCCAGCAGCTTCGAAACTATGAGCGGGGGGCGATCTTCCTACGAGCAGTACTTC.

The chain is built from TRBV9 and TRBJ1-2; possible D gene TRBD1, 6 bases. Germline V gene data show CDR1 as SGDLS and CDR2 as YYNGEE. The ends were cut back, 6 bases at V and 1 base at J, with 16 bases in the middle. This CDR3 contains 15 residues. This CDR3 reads CASTFQGGVNYGYTF. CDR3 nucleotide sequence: TGTGCCAGCACTTTTCAAGGGGGGGTTAACTATGGCTACACCTTC.

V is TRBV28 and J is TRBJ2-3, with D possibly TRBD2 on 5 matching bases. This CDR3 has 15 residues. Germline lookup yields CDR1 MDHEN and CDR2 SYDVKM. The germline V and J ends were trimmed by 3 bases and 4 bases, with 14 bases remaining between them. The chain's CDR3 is CASSFGGPLADTQYF. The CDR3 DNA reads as TGTGCCAGCAGTTTTGGCGGGCCGCTGGCAGATACGCAGTATTTT.

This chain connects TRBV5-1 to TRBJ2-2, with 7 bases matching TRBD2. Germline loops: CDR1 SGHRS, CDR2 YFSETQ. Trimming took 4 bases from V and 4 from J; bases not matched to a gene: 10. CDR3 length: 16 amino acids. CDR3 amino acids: CASSPAGTTTTGELFF. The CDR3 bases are TGCGCCAGCAGCCCCGCCGGGACTACTACCACCGGGGAGCTGTTTTTT.

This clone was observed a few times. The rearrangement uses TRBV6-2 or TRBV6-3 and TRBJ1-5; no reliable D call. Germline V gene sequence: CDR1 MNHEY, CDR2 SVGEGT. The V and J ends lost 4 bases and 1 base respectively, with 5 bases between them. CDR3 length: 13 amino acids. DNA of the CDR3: TGTGCCAGCAGTTTCGGGAGCAATCAGCCCCAGCATTTT. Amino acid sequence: CASSFGSNQPQHF.

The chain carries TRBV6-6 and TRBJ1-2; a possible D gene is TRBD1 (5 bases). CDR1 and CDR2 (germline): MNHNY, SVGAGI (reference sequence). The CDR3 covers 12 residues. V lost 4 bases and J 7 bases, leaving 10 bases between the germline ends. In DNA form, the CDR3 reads TGTGCCAGCAGTTCCCAGGGCAGTGGCTACACCTTC. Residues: CASSSQGSGYTF.

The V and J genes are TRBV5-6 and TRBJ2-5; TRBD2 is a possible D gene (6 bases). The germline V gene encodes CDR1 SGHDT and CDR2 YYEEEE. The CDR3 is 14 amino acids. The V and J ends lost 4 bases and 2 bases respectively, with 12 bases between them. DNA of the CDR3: TGTGCCAGCAGCGTAACTAGCATTCAAGAGACCCAGTACTTC. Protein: CASSVTSIQETQYF. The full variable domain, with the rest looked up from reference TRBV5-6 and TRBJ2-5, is DAGVTQSPTHLIKTRGQQVTLRCSPKSGHDTVSWYQQALGQGPQFIFQYYEEEERQRGNFPDRFSGHQFPNYSSELNVNALLLGDSALYLCASSVTSIQETQYFGPGTRLLVL.

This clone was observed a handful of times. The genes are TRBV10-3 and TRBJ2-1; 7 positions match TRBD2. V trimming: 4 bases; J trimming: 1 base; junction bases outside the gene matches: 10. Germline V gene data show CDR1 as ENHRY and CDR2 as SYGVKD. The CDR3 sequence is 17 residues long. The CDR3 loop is CAISGGRAERSYNEQFF. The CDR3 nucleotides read TGTGCCATCAGTGGGGGGAGGGCGGAGAGGTCCTACAATGAGCAGTTCTTC.